The TCR beta chain described here comes from a study of blood T cell repertoires in COVID-19. Turning to the study itself: Material from acute and convalescent COVID-19 was sourced from the United States, Italy and Spain.

The protocol was immunoSEQ multiplex PCR, while the TCRdb copy is restricted to in-frame clones and leaves out a portion. The sample shows some 83,000 clones, approximately 84% of them seen only once. The V end lost 3 bases, the J end lost 6 bases, and 7 bases lay between the germline ends. This CDR3 is built from 12 residues. Germline assignment: CDR1 KGHDR and CDR2 SFDVKD. Sequencing was carried out using peripheral blood. The sequence was obtained from a man aged 55-75 years with active or convalescent COVID-19. V usage is TRBV24-1 and J usage is TRBJ1-2; D is ambiguous. CDR3 in amino acids: CATSDPRDGYTF. CDR3 DNA sequence: TGTGCCACCAGTGATCCCCGGGATGGCTACACCTTC.